A single sample gave rise to the 28 T cell receptor beta chains below, sequenced in a study of tumor-infiltrating lymphocytes in primary liver carcinoma. Extraction also yielded germline DNA, while blood RNA was obtained from unsorted whole blood. The authors made TCR beta cDNA from around 500 ng total RNA with a constant-region primer. Slightly modified ARM-PCR with three nested multiplex PCR rounds yielded TCR beta libraries. In the first two PCR rounds, TRBV1-TRBV30 forward primers were paired with a C-beta reverse primer, and each round lasted roughly 10 cycles. MiXCR, applied by TCRdb to the multiplex PCR reads, yields one record per CDR3 protein. The table records some 320,000 distinct CDR3 sequences, over 55% of them present only once. The specimen was peripheral blood. Every receptor here comes from a man between 35 and 55 years old with primary liver carcinoma and hepatitis B virus infection.

Worth noting for this clonotype: This may be a read error: a much more frequent sequence differs by one nucleotide. V is TRBV4-3 and J is TRBJ1-2; the D gene is possibly TRBD1 (5 bases). V was trimmed by 4 bases and J by 10 bases, leaving 22 bases between them. Germline values: CDR1 LGHNA, CDR2 YSLEER. The CDR3 is 15 amino acids. The DNA of the CDR3 is TGCGCCAGCAGCCCCAGGGAAGGTGGAGGGGATGACTACACCTTC. Its translation is CASSPREGGGDDYTF.

The table lists this clonotype with a few counts. The chain has TRBV5-5 and TRBJ2-3, with 8 nucleotides matching TRBD2. In germline, CDR1 is SGHKS, CDR2 YYEKEE (reference sequence). The ends lost 1 base at V and 1 base at J; junction bases unmatched: 2. This CDR3 is built from 15 residues. CDR3 in amino acids: CASSLNGGGTDTQYF. The CDR3 DNA is TGTGCCAGCAGCTTGAACGGGGGGGGCACAGATACGCAGTATTTT.

As for this clonotype: With a much larger clone just one base away, this may be a read error. V is TRBV6-2 or TRBV6-3 and J is TRBJ2-2, with D possibly being TRBD2 (5 bases). The CDR3 spans 15 residues. CDR1 is MNHEY, CDR2 SVGEGT, per germline. The CDR3 protein is CASSYLPANTGELLF. CDR3 bases: TGTGCCAGCAGTTACTTGCCAGCGAACACCGGGGAGCTGCTTTTT.

The V gene is TRBV5-6, the J gene TRBJ1-5; D unresolved. Germline CDR1 and CDR2: SGHDT and YYEEEE. The V and J ends lost 6 bases and 0 bases respectively, with 13 bases between them. This CDR3 is built from 15 residues. CDR3 amino acids: CASNLGPYSNQPQHF. CDR3 DNA sequence: TGTGCCAGCAACCTGGGTCCTTATAGCAATCAGCCCCAGCATTTT.

With respect to this clonotype: A much larger clone differs from this one at a single base, so this may be a read error. This chain uses TRBV5-1 with TRBJ2-7; D is ambiguous. Germline V lookup: CDR1 SGHRS, CDR2 YFSETQ. CDR3 length equals 14 residues. The CDR3 sequence is CASGLDPSSYEQYF. Here the CDR3 DNA reads TGCGCCAGCGGCTTGGATCCAAGCTCCTACGAGCAGTACTTC.

Notes on this clonotype: It is likely a read error, because the conserved phenylalanine at the end of the CDR3 is missing. The J gene is TRBJ2-5, the V gene TRBV5-4; D unresolved. The CDR3 covers 12 residues. Germline CDR1 SGHNT, CDR2 YYREEE (reference sequence). The CDR3 DNA follows: TGTGCCAGCAGTTTGGCCCAAGAGACCCAGTACTTA. The encoded protein is CASSLAQETQYL.

CDR3 in amino acids: CASSGIEQGVQPQHF. The CDR3 DNA reads as TGTGCCAGCAGTGGAATAGAACAGGGAGTTCAGCCCCAGCATTTT. This chain connects TRBV6-1 to TRBJ1-5, with a tentative D call TRBD1 (6 bases). Deletions cut 4 bases from V and 6 bases from J, with 16 bases between. The CDR3 contains 15 residues. Germline values: CDR1 MNHNS, CDR2 SASEGT.

In the case of this clonotype: This may be a read error: a much more frequent sequence differs by one nucleotide. This sequence joins TRBV6-5 and TRBJ2-7; a possible D gene is TRBD2 (7 bases). The germline V gene encodes CDR1 MNHEY and CDR2 SVGAGI. The CDR3 contains 14 residues. CDR3 protein: CACSPGGRSYEQYF. CDR3 DNA sequence: TGTGCCTGCAGTCCCGGGGGGCGCTCCTACGAGCAGTACTTC.

The chain uses TRBV5-1 and TRBJ2-1; 8 positions agree with TRBD1. Germline V gene lookup returns CDR1 SGHRS and CDR2 YFSETQ. This CDR3 contains 13 residues. V dropped 6 bases and J dropped 5; count of bases not matched to a gene: 4. Here the CDR3 DNA reads TGCGCCAGCAAAGCAGGGGGCCACAATGAGCAGTTCTTC. Translated, it gives CASKAGGHNEQFF.

The table lists this clonotype with a count of one. Just one base apart from a much larger clone, this may be a read error. The chain combines TRBV29-1 with TRBJ2-5; D is possibly TRBD1 (6 bases). CDR1 and CDR2 (germline): SQVTM, ANQGSEA. This CDR3 has 14 amino acids. The CDR3 reads CSIEQGGGQETQYF. The CDR3 DNA is TGCAGCATTGAACAGGGCGGTGGGCAAGAGACCCAGTACTTC.

This clonotype was seen many times. The rearrangement links TRBV11-1 to TRBJ2-7, with 8 bases identical to TRBD1. The V gene's germline CDR1 is SGHAT and CDR2 FQDESV (reference sequence). This CDR3 comprises 14 residues. V was clipped by 5 bases and J by 1 base; unmatched bases: 4. CDR3 sequence: CASSRTGSSYEQYF. CDR3 nucleotides: TGTGCCAGCAGCCGGACAGGGTCATCCTACGAGCAGTACTTC.

V usage is TRBV28 and J usage is TRBJ1-3; TRBD1 aligns across 7 bases. The V gene end was trimmed by 6 bases and the J gene end by 1 base; junction bases not matched to a gene: 9. Germline V lookup: CDR1 MDHEN, CDR2 SYDVKM. The CDR3 runs 16 residues. For the CDR3, the DNA is TGTGCCAGCAGCACCCCAGGGGGGTTTTCTGGAAACACCATATATTTT. It is translated as CASSTPGGFSGNTIYF.

This sequence joins TRBV28 and TRBJ2-7; D might be TRBD1 (6 bases). The CDR3 is made up of 12 amino acids. Germline-derived CDR1 and CDR2 are MDHEN and SYDVKM. The ends were cut back, 6 bases at V and 7 bases at J, with 13 bases in the middle. The CDR3 reads CASRADSREQYF. CDR3 nucleotides: TGTGCCAGCAGGGCGGACAGCCGAGAGCAGTACTTC. The full variable domain, completed using reference TRBV28 and TRBJ2-7, is DVKVTQSSRYLVKRTGEKVFLECVQDMDHENMFWYRQDPGLGLRLIYFSYDVKMKEKGDIPEGYSVSREKKERFSLILESASTNQTSMYLCASRADSREQYFGPGTRLTVT.

Only one count was recorded for this clonotype. The chain combines TRBV7-2 with TRBJ1-5, with D uncertain. Deletions cut 5 bases from V and 0 bases from J, with 14 bases between. Germline V gene data show CDR1 as SGHTA and CDR2 as FQGNSA. This CDR3 comprises 16 residues. CDR3 amino acids: CASSPQRPYSNQPQHF. The CDR3 coding sequence is TGTGCCAGCAGCCCTCAAAGGCCTTATAGCAATCAGCCCCAGCATTTT.

As to this clonotype: The CDR3 does not end in the conserved phenylalanine or tryptophan, so this is likely a read error. The chain uses TRBV12-3 or TRBV12-4 and TRBJ2-4; 11 positions match TRBD2. V lost 6 bases to trimming and J lost 9 bases; unmatched junction nucleotides: 10. This CDR3 region has 15 residues. The CDR3 sequence is CASSETTSGTTIQYS. CDR3 coding DNA: TGTGCCAGCAGCGAAACGACTAGCGGGACGACCATTCAGTACTCA.

J is TRBJ1-1 and V is TRBV4-2, with D unresolved. V lost 0 bases, J lost 0 bases, and 11 bases lay in between. CDR1 LGHNA and CDR2 YNFKEQ come from the germline V gene. The CDR3 is 16 amino acids. The CDR3 sequence: CASSQEVALMNTEAFF. DNA for the CDR3: TGTGCCAGCAGCCAAGAGGTGGCCCTCATGAACACTGAAGCTTTCTTT.

The chain has TRBV7-3 and TRBJ1-6; 8 positions agree with TRBD1. The CDR3 runs to 15 residues. V lost 5 bases, J lost 7 bases, and 7 bases stayed unmatched. CDR1 and CDR2 (germline): SGHTA, FQGTGA. The CDR3 region is CASSEGQGRNSPLHF. The CDR3 bases are TGTGCCAGCAGCGAAGGACAGGGAAGGAATTCACCCCTCCACTTT.

The table lists this clonotype with a few counts. This may be a read error: a much more frequent sequence differs by one nucleotide. V is TRBV6-1 and J is TRBJ1-5; a weak D match, TRBD1 (6 bases). Germline CDR1 reads MNHNS; CDR2 reads SASEGT. The V end was cut by 5 bases, the J end by 6 bases, with 14 bases between. This CDR3 region has 14 residues. CDR3 DNA sequence: TGTGCCAGCAGTCACAGGGTTGGGGGTCAGCCCCAGCATTTT. Amino acid sequence: CASSHRVGGQPQHF.

About this clonotype itself: This may come from a read error, since a much larger clone is one base off. The chain couples TRBV10-3 to TRBJ2-7; 11 bases are a match to TRBD2. The germline CDR1 and CDR2 sequences are ENHRY and SYGVKD. This CDR3 is 16 amino acids long. This CDR3 is CTISEPRLAGTYEQYF. CDR3 nucleotides: TGTACCATCAGTGAGCCTCGACTAGCGGGAACCTACGAGCAGTACTTC.

A remark on this clonotype: A much larger clone lies a single base off, so this may be a read error. The chain has TRBV10-3 and TRBJ2-7, with 7 bases that match TRBD1. Germline CDR1 reads ENHRY; CDR2 reads SYGVKD. The CDR3 extends over 13 amino acids. Losses at the gene ends were 5 bases for V and 4 bases for J; bases not matched to a gene: 5. The CDR3 spells CAISSRQGYEQYF. As DNA, the CDR3 is TGTGCCATCAGTAGTCGACAGGGTTACGAGCAGTACTTC.

This clonotype turned up a few times. The chain joins TRBV5-4 to TRBJ2-4, with a weak D call TRBD1 (6 bases). Trimming took 4 bases from V and 4 from J, leaving 12 bases between them. The germline CDR1 and CDR2 sequences are SGHNT and YYREEE (reference sequence). CDR3 length: 14 residues. Here the CDR3 reads CASSSHGTKNIQYF. In nucleotides, the CDR3 is TGTGCCAGCAGCAGCCACGGGACAAAAAACATTCAGTACTTC.

This clonotype was found once. Since a much larger clone is just one base distant, this may be a read error. The chain couples TRBV6-1 to TRBJ2-2; the D gene is possibly TRBD2 (5 bases). Trimming took off 7 bases at V and 3 bases at J, with 12 bases between the two ends. The germline V gene has CDR1 MNHNS and CDR2 SASEGT. The CDR3 is made up of 14 amino acids. CDR3 coding DNA: TGTGCCAGCACGCCAACGGGGTACACCGGGGAGCTGTTTTTT. This encodes CASTPTGYTGELFF.

The V gene is TRBV5-1, the J gene TRBJ2-6; D ambiguous. This CDR3 contains 16 residues. V was cut by 0 bases and J by 0 bases, with 7 bases left in between. Germline V CDR1 and CDR2: SGHRS, YFSETQ. The CDR3 DNA follows: TGCGCCAGCAGCTTGGACAGAGCCTCTGGGGCCAACGTCCTGACTTTC. Translated: CASSLDRASGANVLTF.

The chain joins TRBV11-2 to TRBJ2-2; the D gene could be TRBD1 or TRBD2 (5 bases each). This CDR3 is built from 17 residues. V was shortened by 1 base and J by 3 bases, with 15 bases between the two germline ends. Germline loops: CDR1 SGHAT, CDR2 FQNNGV. The CDR3 sequence is CASSLVGVRSYTGELFF. The CDR3, as DNA: TGTGCCAGCAGCTTAGTGGGGGTGCGGTCGTACACCGGGGAGCTGTTTTTT.

The rearrangement uses TRBV2 and TRBJ2-1, with 9 bases identical to TRBD2. Germline V lookup: CDR1 SNHLY, CDR2 FYNNEI. Trimming took 8 bases from V and 4 from J; bases not matched to a gene: 9. The CDR3 length is 15 residues. The CDR3 coding sequence is TGTGCCAGCGGCCAGCTAGCGGGGCAATACAATGAGCAGTTCTTC. Translated: CASGQLAGQYNEQFF.

About this clonotype itself: The CDR3 does not close with the conserved phenylalanine or tryptophan, likely indicating a read error. The chain links TRBV11-2 to TRBJ2-7; the D is unclear. This CDR3 has 15 residues. Germline V gene data show CDR1 as SGHAT and CDR2 as FQNNGV. CDR3 loop: CASSLAGWSSDEQYL. The CDR3 region has the DNA TGTGCCAGCAGCTTAGCGGGCTGGAGTTCCGACGAACAGTACCTC.

This clonotype came up many times. The CDR3 sequence is CASSKREDTGELFF. CDR3 nucleotide sequence: TGTGCCAGCAGTAAACGGGAGGACACCGGGGAGCTGTTTTTT. The chain has TRBV6-5 and TRBJ2-2; the match to TRBD2 covers 7 bases. Germline V gene data show CDR1 as MNHEY and CDR2 as SVGAGI. The CDR3 is 14 amino acids. V shed 5 bases and J 3 bases; nucleotides not matched to a gene: 3.

This chain links TRBV2 with TRBJ1-5; a possible D gene is TRBD1 (5 bases). The germline gives CDR1 SNHLY, CDR2 FYNNEI. The CDR3 is made up of 14 amino acids. V was pared by 5 bases and J by 5 bases, with 13 bases between. CDR3 sequence (DNA): TGTGCCAGCAGTCCACAGGTTAGGGATCAGCCCCAGCATTTT. Translation: CASSPQVRDQPQHF.